Following are 15 T cell receptor beta chains from one sample sequenced in a study of T cell responses to AZD1222 COVID-19 vaccine. The table came from immunoSEQ multiplex PCR; TCRdb's copy has only in-frame clones and leaves some out. The sample yields tens of thousands of clones, about 91% seen once. Sequences were derived from peripheral blood, sampled on day 0 of AZD1222 vaccination. These receptor sequences come from an adult in good health.

The J gene is TRBJ2-2, the V gene TRBV25-1; TRBD2 matches 15 bases. Germline loops: CDR1 MGHDK, CDR2 SYGVNS. This CDR3 has 16 residues. The V segment lost 4 bases and the J segment 13 bases; nucleotides outside the gene matches: 10. In DNA, the CDR3 is TGTGCCAGCAGTGGAGTGCGGGGACTAGCGGGAGGCCGGCTGTTTTTT. Translation gives CASSGVRGLAGGRLFF.

CDR3 sequence reads: CASSQAGGYTDTQYF. The CDR3 nucleotides read TGCGCCAGCAGCCAAGCAGGGGGCTACACAGATACGCAGTATTTT. The rearrangement joins TRBV4-3 to TRBJ2-3, with TRBD1 matching 8 bases. The ends lost 1 base at V and 2 bases at J; junction bases unmatched: 2. The CDR3 contains 15 residues. From germline, CDR1 is LGHNA and CDR2 YSLEER.

The rearrangement joins TRBV12-3 or TRBV12-4 to TRBJ2-5; unclear D gene. With 2 bases removed from V and 5 bases from J, the gap between germline ends came to 9 bases. The CDR3 loop spans 13 amino acids. The CDR3 here is CASSLLVLETQYF. The CDR3 nucleotides are TGTGCCAGCAGTTTATTGGTCCTGGAGACCCAGTACTTC.

This chain links TRBV6-5 with TRBJ2-4; 10 positions match TRBD1. Per the germline V gene, CDR1 is MNHEY and CDR2 is SVGAGI. The CDR3 is 14 residues long. Germline trimming cut 5 bases from V and 9 bases from J; bases unmatched to any gene: 7. CDR3 nucleotide sequence: TGTGCCAGCAGTAGGACAGGGGGTCAAGGCATTCAGTACTTC. Its translation: CASSRTGGQGIQYF.

This clone was counted between two and nine times. The gene calls are TRBV5-8 and TRBJ2-7, with a weak D call TRBD1 (5 bases). This CDR3 contains 13 residues. The V and J ends lost 5 bases and 0 bases respectively, with 9 bases between them. Per the germline V gene, CDR1 is SGHTS and CDR2 is YDEGEE. The CDR3 loop reads CASRTAFSYEQYF. CDR3 sequence (DNA): TGTGCCAGCAGGACAGCCTTCTCCTACGAGCAGTACTTC.

The rearrangement joins TRBV7-9 to TRBJ2-7; D might be TRBD2 (6 bases). V lost 0 bases to trimming and J lost 7 bases, with 7 bases between them. CDR1 and CDR2 from the germline V gene are SEHNR and FQNEAQ (reference sequence). This CDR3 is 12 amino acids long. CDR3 residues: CASSLAGGEQYF. In DNA form, the CDR3 reads TGTGCCAGCAGCTTAGCGGGGGGTGAGCAGTACTTC.

The chain joins TRBV5-4 to TRBJ2-5; 8 bases are shared with TRBD2. The CDR3 length is 16 residues. J lost 5 bases, V lost 0 bases, and 9 bases had no gene match. In germline, CDR1 is SGHNT, CDR2 YYREEE (reference sequence). For the CDR3, the DNA is TGTGCCAGCAGCTTGGCCGGGGGGGGAGGGCGCGAGACCCAGTACTTC. Protein: CASSLAGGGGRETQYF.

The CDR3 DNA is TGTGCCAGCAGTTTACGCAGCTATGGCTACACCTTC. Its protein is CASSLRSYGYTF. V is TRBV28 and J is TRBJ1-2; no clear D. The CDR3 loop spans 12 amino acids. V was shortened by 2 bases and J by 4 bases, with 5 bases between the two germline ends. The germline gives CDR1 MDHEN, CDR2 SYDVKM.

The chain combines TRBV5-1 with TRBJ1-1; 7 bases match TRBD1. CDR1 and CDR2 from the germline V gene are SGHRS and YFSETQ. The CDR3 spans 18 residues. Trimming took 4 bases from V and 2 from J; bases not matched to a gene: 17. This chain's CDR3 is CASSKRENRGGGNTEAFF. DNA of the CDR3: TGCGCCAGCAGCAAAAGAGAGAACAGGGGAGGTGGAAACACTGAAGCTTTCTTT.

This clone was detected only a few times. V gene TRBV9 combines with J gene TRBJ1-3; the D gene is possibly TRBD1 (6 bases). Germline values: CDR1 SGDLS, CDR2 YYNGEE. This CDR3 has 15 residues. Trimming pared 3 bases from V and 1 base from J, leaving 11 bases between. For the CDR3, the DNA is TGTGCCAGCAGCGCCCAGGGGAGTTCTGGAAACACCATATATTTT. Its translation is CASSAQGSSGNTIYF.

The gene calls are TRBV6-5 and TRBJ2-5; D uncertain. The CDR3 is 11 amino acids. Germline V gives CDR1 MNHEY, CDR2 SVGAGI. The germline V and J ends were trimmed by 6 bases and 2 bases, with 4 bases remaining between them. The CDR3 reads CASRNQETQYF. The DNA of the CDR3 is TGTGCCAGCAGGAATCAAGAGACCCAGTACTTC.

The J gene is TRBJ2-3, the V gene TRBV7-2, with D possibly being TRBD2 (5 bases). CDR3 length: 13 amino acids. The V end lost 5 bases, the J end lost 6 bases, and 12 bases lay between the germline ends. CDR1 and CDR2 from the germline V gene are SGHTA and FQGNSA. Here the CDR3 reads CASSPAGRDTQYF. Written as DNA, the CDR3 is TGTGCCAGCAGCCCTGCGGGTCGGGATACGCAGTATTTT.

This clone was detected once. V is TRBV29-1 and J is TRBJ2-3, with 10 nucleotides matching TRBD2. Trimming removed 1 base from V and 3 bases from J; junction bases left unmatched: 1. The length of the CDR3 is 14 residues. Looked up from germline, CDR1 is SQVTM and CDR2 is ANQGSEA. The CDR3 nucleotides are TGCAGCGTTGAAGCTAGCGGGAGAACAGATACGCAGTATTTT. The encoded protein is CSVEASGRTDTQYF.

This rearrangement joins TRBV28 to TRBJ1-2, with 9 bases aligning to TRBD1. V lost 4 bases, J lost 6 bases, and 9 bases stayed unmatched. The CDR3 is 15 residues long. Germline V gene sequence: CDR1 MDHEN, CDR2 SYDVKM. CDR3 sequence (DNA): TGTGCCAGCAGTTCCGGACAGGGGAGAGTACATGGCTACACCTTC. Protein: CASSSGQGRVHGYTF.

The V and J genes are TRBV9 and TRBJ1-2, with a tentative D call TRBD1 (5 bases). This CDR3 spans 15 amino acids. V was trimmed by 0 bases and J by 3 bases, leaving 12 bases between them. Germline V lookup: CDR1 SGDLS, CDR2 YYNGEE. Here the CDR3 DNA reads TGTGCCAGCAGCGTAGGGCCAGGGCCGGACTATGGCTACACCTTC. Its translation is CASSVGPGPDYGYTF.